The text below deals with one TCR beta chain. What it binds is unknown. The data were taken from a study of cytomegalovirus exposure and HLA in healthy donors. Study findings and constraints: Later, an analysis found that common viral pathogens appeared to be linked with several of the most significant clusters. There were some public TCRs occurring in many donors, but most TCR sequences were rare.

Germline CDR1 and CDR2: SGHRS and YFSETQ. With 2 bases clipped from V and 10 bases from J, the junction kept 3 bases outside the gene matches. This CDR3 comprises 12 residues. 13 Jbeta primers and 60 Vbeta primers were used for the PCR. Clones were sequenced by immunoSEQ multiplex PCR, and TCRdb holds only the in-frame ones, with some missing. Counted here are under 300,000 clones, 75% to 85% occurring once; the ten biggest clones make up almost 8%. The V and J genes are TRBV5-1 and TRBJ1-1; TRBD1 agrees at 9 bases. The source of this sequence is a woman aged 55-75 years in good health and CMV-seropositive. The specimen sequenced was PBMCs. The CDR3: CASSLGDRAAFF. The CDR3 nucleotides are TGCGCCAGCAGCTTAGGGGACAGGGCAGCTTTCTTT.